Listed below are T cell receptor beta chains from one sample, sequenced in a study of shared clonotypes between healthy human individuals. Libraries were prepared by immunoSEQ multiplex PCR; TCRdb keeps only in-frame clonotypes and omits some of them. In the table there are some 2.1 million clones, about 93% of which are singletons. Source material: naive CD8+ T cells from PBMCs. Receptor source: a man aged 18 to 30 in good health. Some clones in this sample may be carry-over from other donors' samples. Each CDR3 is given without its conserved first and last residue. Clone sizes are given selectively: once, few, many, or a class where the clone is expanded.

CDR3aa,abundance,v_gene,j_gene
ASSQELGGRANTGELF,-,TRBV4-2,TRBJ2-2
ASRQGQWDEQF,-,TRBV27,TRBJ2-1
ASSSTASTSGANVLT,-,TRBV27,TRBJ2-6
ASSLARSGNTIY,-,TRBV7-9,TRBJ1-3
SVLGVESAYEQY,-,TRBV29-1,TRBJ2-7
ASSPDRGLDEQF,-,TRBV5-4,TRBJ2-1
ASSLEPTKETEAF,-,TRBV4-1,TRBJ1-1
ASSLAVISYQTYEQY,-,TRBV7-9,TRBJ2-7
AISEASGGNQPQH,-,TRBV10-3,TRBJ1-5
ASSEPIEGPGGYEQY,-,TRBV2,TRBJ2-7
ASRNGALLYEQY,-,TRBV27,TRBJ2-7
ASSEARYGTQY,-,TRBV2,TRBJ2-5
ASSLAGGPNTEAF,-,TRBV4-1,TRBJ1-1
ASSLGAGGNQPQH,few,TRBV11-2,TRBJ1-5
ASSKQSTNYEQY,-,TRBV19,TRBJ2-7
ATSGRERLNEQF,-,TRBV15,TRBJ2-1
ASSRKQVKSLTGELF,once,TRBV4-1,TRBJ2-2
ASSGDVGGGLAGVETQY,-,TRBV6-1,TRBJ2-5
ASSQIYQETQY,-,TRBV7-3,TRBJ2-5
ASSHSTGTVGEAF,few,TRBV11-2,TRBJ1-1
ASSLWAGVPGELF,-,TRBV28,TRBJ2-2
ASKLSGPYNEQF,-,TRBV6-5,TRBJ2-1
ASSLDKTSGGYEQY,-,TRBV11-2,TRBJ2-7
ASSFGTGPTDTQY,once,TRBV27,TRBJ2-3
ASGQGPTSYEQY,-,TRBV12-5,TRBJ2-7
ASSERDRGSYEQY,-,TRBV6-1,TRBJ2-7
ASSLEGTNTGELF,-,TRBV5-1,TRBJ2-2
ASSLYREDYEQY,-,TRBV5-1,TRBJ2-7
ASSLDVGEAYEQY,-,TRBV7-6,TRBJ2-7
ASSPIQQGAMNTEAF,-,TRBV9,TRBJ1-1
ASSIPNEQF,-,TRBV19,TRBJ2-1
ASSWDRVEEQY,-,TRBV27,TRBJ2-7